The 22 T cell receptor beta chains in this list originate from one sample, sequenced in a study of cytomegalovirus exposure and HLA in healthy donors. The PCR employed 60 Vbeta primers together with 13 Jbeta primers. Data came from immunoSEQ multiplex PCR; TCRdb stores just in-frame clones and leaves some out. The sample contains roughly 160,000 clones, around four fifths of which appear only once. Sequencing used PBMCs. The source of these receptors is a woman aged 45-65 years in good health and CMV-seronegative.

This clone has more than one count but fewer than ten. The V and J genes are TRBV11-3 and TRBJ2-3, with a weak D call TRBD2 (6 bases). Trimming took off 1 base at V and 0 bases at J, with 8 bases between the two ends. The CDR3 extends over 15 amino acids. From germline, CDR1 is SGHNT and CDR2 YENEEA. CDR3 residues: CASSLVGTSTDTQYF. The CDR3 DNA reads TGTGCCAGCAGCTTAGTGGGGACTAGCACAGATACGCAGTATTTT.

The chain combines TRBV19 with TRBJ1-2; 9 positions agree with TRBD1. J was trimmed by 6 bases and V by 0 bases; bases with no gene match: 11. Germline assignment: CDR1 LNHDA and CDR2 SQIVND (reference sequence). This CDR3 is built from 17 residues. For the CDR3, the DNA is TGTGCCAGTAGTATAGATCCGGGACAGGGATTTTCGAATGGCTACACCTTC. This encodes CASSIDPGQGFSNGYTF.

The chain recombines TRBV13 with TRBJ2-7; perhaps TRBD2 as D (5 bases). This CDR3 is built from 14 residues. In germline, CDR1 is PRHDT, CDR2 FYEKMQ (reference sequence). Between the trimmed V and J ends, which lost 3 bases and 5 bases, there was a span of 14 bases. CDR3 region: CASSFGNQPHEQYF. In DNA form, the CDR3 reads TGTGCCAGCAGCTTCGGGAACCAACCCCACGAGCAGTACTTC.

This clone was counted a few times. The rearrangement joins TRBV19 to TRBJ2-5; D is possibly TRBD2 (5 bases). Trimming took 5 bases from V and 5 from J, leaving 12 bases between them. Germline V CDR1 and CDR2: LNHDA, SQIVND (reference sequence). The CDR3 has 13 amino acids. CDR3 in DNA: TGTGCCAGTAGTGTCACTAGGGAGGAGACCCAGTACTTC. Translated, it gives CASSVTREETQYF. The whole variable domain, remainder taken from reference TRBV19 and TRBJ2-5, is DGGITQSPKYLFRKEGQNVTLSCEQNLNHDAMYWYRQDPGQGLRLIYYSQIVNDFQKGDIAEGYSVSREKKESFPLTVTSAQKNPTAFYLCASSVTREETQYFGPGTRLLVL.

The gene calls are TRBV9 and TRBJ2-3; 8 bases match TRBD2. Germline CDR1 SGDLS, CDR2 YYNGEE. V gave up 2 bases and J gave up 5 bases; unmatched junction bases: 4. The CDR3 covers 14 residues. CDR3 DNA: TGTGCCAGCAGCGTGTGGCTAGCGGGAGATACGCAGTATTTT. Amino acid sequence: CASSVWLAGDTQYF.

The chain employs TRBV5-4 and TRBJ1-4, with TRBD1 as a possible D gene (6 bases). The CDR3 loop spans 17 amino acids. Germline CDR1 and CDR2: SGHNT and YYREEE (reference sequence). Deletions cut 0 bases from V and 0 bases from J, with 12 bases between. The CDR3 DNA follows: TGTGCCAGCAGCTTGGGGGTTGGGGGCACAACTAATGAAAAACTGTTTTTT. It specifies CASSLGVGGTTNEKLFF. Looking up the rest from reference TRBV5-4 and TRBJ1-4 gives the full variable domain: ETGVTQSPTHLIKTRGQQVTLRCSSQSGHNTVSWYQQALGQGPQFIFQYYREEENGRGNFPPRFSGLQFPNYSSELNVNALELDDSALYLCASSLGVGGTTNEKLFFGSGTQLSVL.

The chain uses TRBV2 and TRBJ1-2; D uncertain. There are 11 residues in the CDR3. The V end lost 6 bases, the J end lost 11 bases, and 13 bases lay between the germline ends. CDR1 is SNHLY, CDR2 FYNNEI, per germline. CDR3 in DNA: TGTGCCAGCAGGGCAACAGCCCCATACACCTTC. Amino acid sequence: CASRATAPYTF. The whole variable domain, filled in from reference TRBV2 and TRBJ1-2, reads EPEVTQTPSHQVTQMGQEVILRCVPISNHLYFYWYRQILGQKVEFLVSFYNNEISEKSEIFDDQFSVERPDGSNFTLKIRSTKLEDSAMYFCASRATAPYTFGSGTRLTVV.

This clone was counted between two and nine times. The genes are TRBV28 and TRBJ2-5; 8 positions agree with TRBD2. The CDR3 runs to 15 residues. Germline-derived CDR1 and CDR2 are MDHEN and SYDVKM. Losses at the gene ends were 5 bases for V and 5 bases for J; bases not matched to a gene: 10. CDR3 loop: CASSTAGTSEETQYF. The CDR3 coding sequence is TGTGCCAGCAGTACGGCCGGGACTAGTGAGGAGACCCAGTACTTC.

CDR3 sequence reads: CASSYRGPRGTDTQYF. The CDR3 DNA follows: TGTGCCAGCAGCTACAGGGGACCGAGGGGTACAGATACGCAGTATTTT. J is TRBJ2-3 and V is TRBV7-2; 7 bases are shared with TRBD1. The CDR3 covers 16 residues. Trimming cost V 4 bases and J 3 bases; bases outside gene matches: 10. Per germline, CDR1 SGHTA and CDR2 FQGNSA. The whole variable domain, remainder taken from reference TRBV7-2 and TRBJ2-3, is GAGVSQSPSNKVTEKGKDVELRCDPISGHTALYWYRQSLGQGLEFLIYFQGNSAPDKSGLPSDRFSAERTGGSVSTLTIQRTQQEDSAVYLCASSYRGPRGTDTQYFGPGTRLTVL.

The CDR3 is CASSLLTPSGEKLFF. The CDR3, as DNA: TGTGCCAGCAGTTTATTGACACCCTCTGGTGAAAAACTGTTTTTT. The genes are TRBV28 and TRBJ1-4; D gene uncertain. The CDR3 spans 15 residues. The germline gives CDR1 MDHEN, CDR2 SYDVKM. V lost 1 base and J 7 bases, leaving 13 bases between the germline ends. Complete variable domain (other parts from reference TRBV28 and TRBJ1-4): DVKVTQSSRYLVKRTGEKVFLECVQDMDHENMFWYRQDPGLGLRLIYFSYDVKMKEKGDIPEGYSVSREKKERFSLILESASTNQTSMYLCASSLLTPSGEKLFFGSGTQLSVL.

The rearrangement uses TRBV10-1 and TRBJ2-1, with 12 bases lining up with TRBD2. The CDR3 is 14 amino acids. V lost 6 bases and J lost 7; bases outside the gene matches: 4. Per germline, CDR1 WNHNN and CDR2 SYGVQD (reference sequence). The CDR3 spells CASSLTSGGNEQFF. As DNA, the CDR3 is TGCGCCAGCAGCTTGACTAGCGGGGGAAATGAGCAGTTCTTC.

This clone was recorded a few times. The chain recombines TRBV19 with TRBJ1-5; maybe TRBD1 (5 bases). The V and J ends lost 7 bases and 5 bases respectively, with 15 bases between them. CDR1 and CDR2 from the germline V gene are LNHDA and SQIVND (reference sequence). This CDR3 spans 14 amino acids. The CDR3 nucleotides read TGTGCCAGTAAAAGGCGGGACTACCATCAGCCCCAGCATTTT. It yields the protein CASKRRDYHQPQHF.

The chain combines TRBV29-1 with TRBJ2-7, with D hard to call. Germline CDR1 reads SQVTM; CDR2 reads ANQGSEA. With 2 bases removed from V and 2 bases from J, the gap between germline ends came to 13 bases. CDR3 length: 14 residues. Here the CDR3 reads CSVEKLGRPYEQYF. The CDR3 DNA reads TGCAGCGTTGAAAAATTGGGCAGACCCTACGAGCAGTACTTC.

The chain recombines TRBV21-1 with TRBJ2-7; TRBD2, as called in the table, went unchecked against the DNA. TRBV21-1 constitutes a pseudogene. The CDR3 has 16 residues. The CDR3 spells CASSARSGGDSYEQYF. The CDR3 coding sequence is TGTGCCAGCAGCGCCCGTAGCGGAGGGGACTCCTACGAGCAGTACTTC.

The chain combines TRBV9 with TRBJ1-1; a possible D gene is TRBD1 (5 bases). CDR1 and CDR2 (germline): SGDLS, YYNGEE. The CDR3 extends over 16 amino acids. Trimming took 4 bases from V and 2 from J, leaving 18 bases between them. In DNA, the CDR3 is TGTGCCAGCAGCAGGGGAGGCGGGTACTATAACACTGAAGCTTTCTTT. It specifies CASSRGGGYYNTEAFF.

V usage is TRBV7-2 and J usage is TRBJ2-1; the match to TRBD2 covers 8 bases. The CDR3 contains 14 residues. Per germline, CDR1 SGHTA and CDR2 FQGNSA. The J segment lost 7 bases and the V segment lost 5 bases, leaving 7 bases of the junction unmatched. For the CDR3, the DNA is TGTGCCAGCAGCGAGAGCGGGAGCCGGAATGAGCAGTTCTTC. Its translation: CASSESGSRNEQFF.

Written as DNA, the CDR3 is TGTGCCAGCACCCTTAATGGGGCCTCTGGGGCCAACGTCCTGACTTTC. Amino acids: CASTLNGASGANVLTF. The chain employs TRBV2 and TRBJ2-6, with a possible D match to TRBD1 (5 bases). The germline V and J ends were trimmed by 7 bases and 0 bases, with 13 bases remaining between them. Germline CDR1 reads SNHLY; CDR2 reads FYNNEI. The CDR3 spans 16 residues.

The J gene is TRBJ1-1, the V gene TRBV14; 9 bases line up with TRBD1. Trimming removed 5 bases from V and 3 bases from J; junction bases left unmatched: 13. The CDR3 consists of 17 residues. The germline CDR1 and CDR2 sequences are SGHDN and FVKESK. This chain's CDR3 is CASSSGVRTGVYTEAFF. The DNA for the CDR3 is TGTGCCAGCAGCTCAGGGGTCCGGACAGGGGTCTACACTGAAGCTTTCTTT.

The chain's CDR3 is CASSGWTESNEKLFF. In DNA form, the CDR3 reads TGTGCCAGCAGTGGGTGGACTGAATCAAATGAAAAACTGTTTTTT. The chain is built from TRBV27 and TRBJ1-4; no reliable D call. This CDR3 is 15 amino acids long. From germline, CDR1 is MNHEY and CDR2 SMNVEV (reference sequence). V was shortened by 5 bases and J by 5 bases, with 15 bases between the two germline ends.

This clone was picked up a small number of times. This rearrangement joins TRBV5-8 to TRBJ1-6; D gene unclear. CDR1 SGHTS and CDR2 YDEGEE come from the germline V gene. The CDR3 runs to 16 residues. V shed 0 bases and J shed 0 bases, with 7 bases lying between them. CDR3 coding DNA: TGTGCCAGCAGCTTGGTGCCAGTCTCCTATAATTCACCCCTCCACTTT. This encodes CASSLVPVSYNSPLHF.

The CDR3 DNA follows: TGTGCCAGCAGGGGGGACAGATTTAACACTGAAGCTTTCTTT. Its translation: CASRGDRFNTEAFF. The chain couples TRBV27 to TRBJ1-1, with 7 bases that match TRBD1. In germline, CDR1 is MNHEY, CDR2 SMNVEV (reference sequence). This CDR3 is built from 14 residues. V lost 6 bases to trimming and J lost 2 bases; unmatched junction nucleotides: 6.

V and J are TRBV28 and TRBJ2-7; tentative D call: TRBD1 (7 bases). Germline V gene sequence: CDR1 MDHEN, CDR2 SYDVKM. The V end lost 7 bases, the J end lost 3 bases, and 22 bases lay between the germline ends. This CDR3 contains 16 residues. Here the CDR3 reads CASTYQGGTVNYEQYF. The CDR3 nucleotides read TGTGCCAGCACCTACCAAGGGGGGACAGTGAACTACGAGCAGTACTTC.